This is a list of T cell receptor beta chains from one sample in a study of CD8 T cells in Susac syndrome. TCRdb re-analysed the immunoSEQ multiplex PCR reads in MiXCR, keeping a single row per CDR3 protein. The sample lists over 350,000 distinct CDR3 sequences; 75% to 90% were seen once. Material for sequencing was CD8+ T cells from PBMCs. The receptor set was obtained from a human donor with multiple sclerosis. Each CDR3 is given with its conserved first and last residue. D genes are given only for firm matches. A row's size may be missing; if present it is once, few, many or a size class.

cdr3_nt: TGTGCCTGGCGGGCAGGAGGAAGCTACCCTGAAGCTTTCTTT
cdr3_aa: CAWRAGGSYPEAFF
v_call: TRBV30
clone_size: NA
j_call: TRBJ1-1
d_call: NA

cdr3_nt: TGTGCCAGCAGCTTGGACCCTAGCGGGGCGCCCTCGGGAGAGACCCAGTACTTC
cdr3_aa: CASSLDPSGAPSGETQYF
v_call: TRBV5-4
clone_size: NA
j_call: TRBJ2-5
d_call: TRBD2

cdr3_nt: TGTGCCAGCAGCGATGGGACGGCAGCTACAGATACGCAGTATTTT
cdr3_aa: CASSDGTAATDTQYF
v_call: TRBV6-4
clone_size: NA
j_call: TRBJ2-3
d_call: NA

cdr3_nt: TGTGCCAGCAGCTCTACCGGGACAGAAGAAAGGCAGCCCCAGCATTTT
cdr3_aa: CASSSTGTEERQPQHF
v_call: TRBV5-6
clone_size: NA
j_call: TRBJ1-5
d_call: TRBD1

cdr3_nt: TGTGCCACCTCCCGGGCAGGAAACGAGCAGTACTTC
cdr3_aa: CATSRAGNEQYF
v_call: TRBV7-6
clone_size: once
j_call: TRBJ2-7
d_call: NA

cdr3_nt: TGTGCCAGCAGGAGCTCCGGGACCCACTCCTACAATGAGCAGTTCTTC
cdr3_aa: CASRSSGTHSYNEQFF
v_call: TRBV7-9
clone_size: NA
j_call: TRBJ2-1
d_call: NA

cdr3_nt: TGCGCCAGCAGCCAGGGGACGACTAGCGGGGGTAAGAGCTCCTACAATGAGCAGTTCTTC
cdr3_aa: CASSQGTTSGGKSSYNEQFF
v_call: TRBV4-1
clone_size: NA
j_call: TRBJ2-1
d_call: TRBD2

cdr3_nt: TGTGCCAGCAGTTTGACAGCACCGAACACTGAAGCTTTCTTT
cdr3_aa: CASSLTAPNTEAFF
v_call: TRBV27
clone_size: NA
j_call: TRBJ1-1
d_call: NA

cdr3_nt: TGCGCCAGCAGCCTAAGAAGGACCCCTAGGACGGCGGAGCAGTTCTTC
cdr3_aa: CASSLRRTPRTAEQFF
v_call: TRBV4-1
clone_size: once
j_call: TRBJ2-1
d_call: NA

cdr3_nt: TGTGCCAGCAGCTTAGAGCCAGCGGAGCTGTTTTTT
cdr3_aa: CASSLEPAELFF
v_call: TRBV13
clone_size: NA
j_call: TRBJ2-2
d_call: NA

cdr3_nt: TGTGCCAGCAGCCAAGTCTCGAGGACTGAAGCTTTCTTT
cdr3_aa: CASSQVSRTEAFF
v_call: TRBV3-1
clone_size: NA
j_call: TRBJ1-1
d_call: NA

cdr3_nt: TGTGCCAGCAGTTTATCTGGGGGTGGGGACACCGGGGAGCTGTTTTTT
cdr3_aa: CASSLSGGGDTGELFF
v_call: TRBV27
clone_size: NA
j_call: TRBJ2-2
d_call: NA

cdr3_nt: TGTGCCAGCAGCCCGCTGGACAGGGGGTCAAACGAGCAGTACTTC
cdr3_aa: CASSPLDRGSNEQYF
v_call: TRBV7-6
clone_size: NA
j_call: TRBJ2-7
d_call: TRBD1

cdr3_nt: TGTGCCATCAGTGAGTCTCCAGGTGAAAAACTGTTTTTT
cdr3_aa: CAISESPGEKLFF
v_call: TRBV10-3
clone_size: NA
j_call: TRBJ1-4
d_call: NA

cdr3_nt: TGTGCCAGCAGCTTCGGGCCCGAGGGACTCGCCTCCAATGAGCAGTTCTTC
cdr3_aa: CASSFGPEGLASNEQFF
v_call: TRBV28
clone_size: NA
j_call: TRBJ2-1
d_call: NA

cdr3_nt: TGCGCCAGCAGCCAAGACCGGGACATCGAAGAGACCCAGTACTTC
cdr3_aa: CASSQDRDIEETQYF
v_call: TRBV4-1
clone_size: once
j_call: TRBJ2-5
d_call: NA

cdr3_nt: TGTGCCAGCAGTAGGACAGGGTCGGACACTGAAGCTTTCTTT
cdr3_aa: CASSRTGSDTEAFF
v_call: TRBV28
clone_size: NA
j_call: TRBJ1-1
d_call: TRBD1

cdr3_nt: TGTGCCAGCAGTCCATTTACCGGGCAGCCCCAGCATTTT
cdr3_aa: CASSPFTGQPQHF
v_call: TRBV27
clone_size: NA
j_call: TRBJ1-5
d_call: NA

cdr3_nt: TGCAGCGTCGAGGACCAAGGGAGCTCCTACGAGCAGTACTTC
cdr3_aa: CSVEDQGSSYEQYF
v_call: TRBV29-1
clone_size: NA
j_call: TRBJ2-7
d_call: NA

cdr3_nt: TGTGCCAGCAGCTCCCGGACAGGGTTGGACGAGCAGTACTTC
cdr3_aa: CASSSRTGLDEQYF
v_call: TRBV7-8
clone_size: NA
j_call: TRBJ2-7
d_call: TRBD1

cdr3_nt: TGTGCCAGCAGTTACTCGCCCGACGGGGCCTACGAGCAGTACTTC
cdr3_aa: CASSYSPDGAYEQYF
v_call: TRBV6-2/TRBV6-3
clone_size: NA
j_call: TRBJ2-7
d_call: NA

cdr3_nt: TGTGCCAGCAGTGGTGCGGGACAGCTCTATGGCTACACCTTC
cdr3_aa: CASSGAGQLYGYTF
v_call: TRBV6-5
clone_size: NA
j_call: TRBJ1-2
d_call: TRBD1

cdr3_nt: TGCAGCGTTGAAGATTTGGAGCTGAGCACAGATACGCAGTATTTT
cdr3_aa: CSVEDLELSTDTQYF
v_call: TRBV29-1
clone_size: NA
j_call: TRBJ2-3
d_call: NA

cdr3_nt: TGTGCCAGCAGCTTAGGTGTGAGGGGATCTTACAATGAGCAGTTCTTC
cdr3_aa: CASSLGVRGSYNEQFF
v_call: TRBV7-2
clone_size: few
j_call: TRBJ2-1
d_call: NA

cdr3_nt: TGTGCCAGCAGTTTTTCGGGAAGCAATCAGCCCCAGCATTTT
cdr3_aa: CASSFSGSNQPQHF
v_call: TRBV12-3/TRBV12-4
clone_size: few
j_call: TRBJ1-5
d_call: NA

cdr3_nt: TGTGCCAGCAGTGTGTTAGTGGGAGGCTACACCGGGGAGCTGTTTTTT
cdr3_aa: CASSVLVGGYTGELFF
v_call: TRBV6-1
clone_size: NA
j_call: TRBJ2-2
d_call: NA

cdr3_nt: TGTGCCAGTATGGGTTCCACTGAAGCTTTCTTT
cdr3_aa: CASMGSTEAFF
v_call: TRBV19
clone_size: NA
j_call: TRBJ1-1
d_call: NA

cdr3_nt: TGTGCCAGTATGGATTACAGGGGCTCCTACAATGAGCAGTTCTTC
cdr3_aa: CASMDYRGSYNEQFF
v_call: TRBV19
clone_size: NA
j_call: TRBJ2-1
d_call: TRBD1

cdr3_nt: TGCGCCAGCAGCCAACGGACAGGGCGAACCACCTCTGGGGCCAACGTCCTGACTTTC
cdr3_aa: CASSQRTGRTTSGANVLTF
v_call: TRBV4-1
clone_size: NA
j_call: TRBJ2-6
d_call: TRBD1

cdr3_nt: TGTGCCAGCAGCCCTCTAGCGGGAGCTGCCGAGCAGTACTTC
cdr3_aa: CASSPLAGAAEQYF
v_call: TRBV4-2
clone_size: few
j_call: TRBJ2-7
d_call: TRBD2

cdr3_nt: TGTGCCAGCAGTTTATCCAGAACCTACGAGCAGTACTTC
cdr3_aa: CASSLSRTYEQYF
v_call: TRBV27
clone_size: NA
j_call: TRBJ2-7
d_call: NA

cdr3_nt: TGTGCCAGTAGTATTCCGGGGGCAGATACGCAGTATTTT
cdr3_aa: CASSIPGADTQYF
v_call: TRBV19
clone_size: NA
j_call: TRBJ2-3
d_call: NA

cdr3_nt: TGCAGTGCCATTAGGAGGCAGTCCCCCTACGAGCAGTACTTC
cdr3_aa: CSAIRRQSPYEQYF
v_call: TRBV20-1
clone_size: NA
j_call: TRBJ2-7
d_call: NA

cdr3_nt: TGTGCCAGCAGTTTAACCGGGACAGGTGCCTACGAGCAGTACTTC
cdr3_aa: CASSLTGTGAYEQYF
v_call: TRBV27
clone_size: few
j_call: TRBJ2-7
d_call: TRBD1

cdr3_nt: TGCGCCAGCAGCTTGGAGACAGGGGGCCGGCAGCCCCAGCATTTT
cdr3_aa: CASSLETGGRQPQHF
v_call: TRBV5-1
clone_size: NA
j_call: TRBJ1-5
d_call: TRBD1

cdr3_nt: TGTGCCAGCTCACCAGAAGCGGGGACCCCCGGAGATACGCAGTATTTT
cdr3_aa: CASSPEAGTPGDTQYF
v_call: TRBV18
clone_size: NA
j_call: TRBJ2-3
d_call: TRBD2

cdr3_nt: TGTGCCACCAGCGGGGAAAGACAGGACAATCAGCCCCAGCATTTT
cdr3_aa: CATSGERQDNQPQHF
v_call: TRBV15
clone_size: NA
j_call: TRBJ1-5
d_call: NA

cdr3_nt: TGTGCCAGCAGACACCGGGACAGGGAGAACACTGAAGCTTTCTTT
cdr3_aa: CASRHRDRENTEAFF
v_call: TRBV7-9
clone_size: NA
j_call: TRBJ1-1
d_call: TRBD1

cdr3_nt: TGTGCCAGCAGGGGACAGGGCTCTTCCGAGCAGTACTTC
cdr3_aa: CASRGQGSSEQYF
v_call: TRBV7-9
clone_size: NA
j_call: TRBJ2-7
d_call: TRBD1

cdr3_nt: TGTGCCAGCAGCTTAGGCCTAGGGGAGGGCTCCTACGAGCAGTACTTC
cdr3_aa: CASSLGLGEGSYEQYF
v_call: TRBV13
clone_size: NA
j_call: TRBJ2-7
d_call: TRBD2

cdr3_nt: TGTGCCAGCAGCAAACAAAATGCGAACACTGAAGCTTTCTTT
cdr3_aa: CASSKQNANTEAFF
v_call: TRBV21-1
clone_size: NA
j_call: TRBJ1-1
d_call: NA

cdr3_nt: TGTGCCAGCAGCTCCCGCCCCCGGGGACAGGGCCTCGAGCAGTACTTC
cdr3_aa: CASSSRPRGQGLEQYF
v_call: TRBV7-8
clone_size: NA
j_call: TRBJ2-7
d_call: TRBD1

cdr3_nt: TGTGCCAGCAGTCTGGGACAGCTGCCTACCTACGAGCAGTACTTC
cdr3_aa: CASSLGQLPTYEQYF
v_call: TRBV6-6
clone_size: few
j_call: TRBJ2-7
d_call: TRBD1

cdr3_nt: TGCAGCGCCTGGGGGGGGGAGACCCAGTACTTC
cdr3_aa: CSAWGGETQYF
v_call: TRBV29-1
clone_size: NA
j_call: TRBJ2-5
d_call: TRBD2

cdr3_nt: TGCGCCAGCAGCCTAACAGGGGGCTACGGCGGGGAGCTGTTTTTT
cdr3_aa: CASSLTGGYGGELFF
v_call: TRBV4-1
clone_size: NA
j_call: TRBJ2-2
d_call: TRBD1

cdr3_nt: TGTGCCAGCAGCGGAATAAGCCCGGGACACACTAAGGAGCCGAACACCGGGGAGCTGTTTTTT
cdr3_aa: CASSGISPGHTKEPNTGELFF
v_call: TRBV11-2
clone_size: NA
j_call: TRBJ2-2
d_call: NA

cdr3_nt: TGTGCCAGCAGTTACTCCACCGGGGTTTTGAATGGCTACACCTTC
cdr3_aa: CASSYSTGVLNGYTF
v_call: TRBV6-5
clone_size: NA
j_call: TRBJ1-2
d_call: NA

cdr3_nt: TGCGCCAGCAGCTTGGAGGGCAGACAACCTTACGAGCAGTACTTC
cdr3_aa: CASSLEGRQPYEQYF
v_call: TRBV5-1
clone_size: NA
j_call: TRBJ2-7
d_call: NA

cdr3_nt: TGTGCCAGCAGTTCCGTCTGGGTTGGGGAGACCCAGTACTTC
cdr3_aa: CASSSVWVGETQYF
v_call: TRBV28
clone_size: NA
j_call: TRBJ2-5
d_call: NA

cdr3_nt: TGTGCCAGCACCTCCCGCCGAGGCGCGGTTACTGAAGCTTTCTTT
cdr3_aa: CASTSRRGAVTEAFF
v_call: TRBV28
clone_size: NA
j_call: TRBJ1-1
d_call: NA

cdr3_nt: TGTGCCAGCAGTGATCGGGGGGAGCAGTTCTTC
cdr3_aa: CASSDRGEQFF
v_call: TRBV25-1
clone_size: NA
j_call: TRBJ2-1
d_call: NA

cdr3_nt: TGTGCCAGTAGTAGCGGGACAGCAACCTACGAGCAGTACTTC
cdr3_aa: CASSSGTATYEQYF
v_call: TRBV19
clone_size: NA
j_call: TRBJ2-7
d_call: NA

cdr3_nt: TGCAGTGCTAGAGATCACACAGGGGGCTTGACCACTGAAGCTTTCTTT
cdr3_aa: CSARDHTGGLTTEAFF
v_call: TRBV20-1
clone_size: NA
j_call: TRBJ1-1
d_call: TRBD1

cdr3_nt: TGTGCCAGCAGTCCACATTCCTACGAGCAGTACTTC
cdr3_aa: CASSPHSYEQYF
v_call: TRBV28
clone_size: NA
j_call: TRBJ2-7
d_call: NA

cdr3_nt: TGTGCCAGCAGCTTCTACGCCGTTAGTGGAGACAGGGAACCTTTCTATGGCTACACCTTC
cdr3_aa: CASSFYAVSGDREPFYGYTF
v_call: TRBV11-1
clone_size: once
j_call: TRBJ1-2
d_call: TRBD1

cdr3_nt: TGTGCCACCAGTGATTCCCCCCGGGAAGGGGCGCCCGGGGAGCTGTTTTTT
cdr3_aa: CATSDSPREGAPGELFF
v_call: TRBV24-1
clone_size: NA
j_call: TRBJ2-2
d_call: NA

cdr3_nt: TGTGCCAGCAGCTTAGACTATGGAGATACGCAGTATTTT
cdr3_aa: CASSLDYGDTQYF
v_call: TRBV11-3
clone_size: once
j_call: TRBJ2-3
d_call: NA